This entry describes one T cell receptor (beta chain). Its antigen remains unidentified. The cDNA had a unique molecular identifier and a template-switch universal primer site. A single record per CDR3 protein comes from TCRdb applying MiXCR to the 5' RACE reads. Of 540,000 or so distinct CDR3 sequences listed, 20% to 25% were seen once; the top ten hold roughly 0.5%. This entry comes from a study of identical twins. Study-wide results and caveats: Carriage of fewer insertions was seen in abundant cord blood beta clonotypes, whereas memory repertoires showed none.

The CDR3 covers 15 residues. Germline V gene lookup returns CDR1 LGHDT and CDR2 YNNKEL (reference sequence). Trimming took 6 bases from V and 4 from J, leaving 16 bases between them. Healthy Caucasian donors formed the entire cohort. These same data were also listed under a study on yellow fever vaccine responses in identical twins. This second study says: Twins' vaccine T cell response reportedly gave the appearance of partial convergence and partial personalization.

The TCR was taken from a woman between 18 and 30 years old in good health. Input material: CD4+ T cells sorted from blood. The chain has TRBV3-1 and TRBJ1-5, with D unclear. CDR3 protein: CASSPSGKENQPQHF. The CDR3 DNA follows: TGTGCCAGCAGTCCGAGCGGGAAAGAGAATCAGCCCCAGCATTTT.